A selection of T cell receptor beta chains follows, all from one sample in a study of T cell responses to AZD1222 COVID-19 vaccine. Data came from immunoSEQ multiplex PCR; TCRdb stores just in-frame clones and leaves some out. The sample yields some 130,000 clones, about 80% seen once. The material was peripheral blood, obtained on day 0 of AZD1222 vaccination. The receptors shown here come from an adult in good health. Each CDR3 is given without its conserved first and last residue.

len	j_gene	v_gene	CDR3aa
9	TRBJ1-4	TRBV2	ASRSHEKLF
15	TRBJ1-2	TRBV12-5	ASGLVGTGAPYYGYT
11	TRBJ1-1	TRBV2	ASSDRGYTEAF
14	TRBJ1-5	TRBV28	ASSFDRLIQNQPQH
15	TRBJ1-3	TRBV18	ASSPQGGRLSGNTIY
12	TRBJ2-3	TRBV7-3	ASSLRGTSDTQY
14	TRBJ1-6	TRBV28	ASSTRRDRVNSPLH
11	TRBJ1-5	TRBV6-1	ASSDRYNQPQH
11	TRBJ1-2	TRBV28	ASSSGGSYGYT
14	TRBJ1-1	TRBV3-1/TRBV3-2	ASSSQQGARNTEAF
14	TRBJ1-3	TRBV9	ASSVVGLTSGNTIY
12	TRBJ1-4	TRBV14	ASSRGSTNEKLF
17	TRBJ2-1	TRBV15	ATSARGGDRGSSYNEQF
11	TRBJ1-2	TRBV6-5	ASSTGTGYGYT
13	TRBJ2-1	TRBV10-1	ASRFTALAQSEQF
11	TRBJ2-7	TRBV7-9	ASSLRDSYEQY
13	TRBJ2-5	TRBV5-1	ASSLGQGARETQY
13	TRBJ2-3	TRBV5-1	ASSSDRAFADTQY
13	TRBJ1-3	TRBV18	ASSSGQDSGNTIY
13	TRBJ1-4	TRBV19	ASMVHPRATEKLF
9	TRBJ1-2	TRBV2	ASSFGGGYT